Each of the 11 T cell receptor beta chains below was sequenced from the same sample in a study of blood T cell repertoires in COVID-19. Using immunoSEQ multiplex PCR, the repertoire was profiled, and TCRdb retains in-frame clones only, with some absent. This sample has some 50,000 clones, with about 88% found just once. Sequenced input: peripheral blood. The receptors were gathered from a man between 35 and 55 years old with active COVID-19.

V usage is TRBV19 and J usage is TRBJ1-1; no clear D gene. The CDR3 has 12 residues. Germline V gene sequence: CDR1 LNHDA, CDR2 SQIVND (reference sequence). Trimming cost V 10 bases and J 4 bases, with 13 bases left between them. This CDR3 reads CATSPRGTEAFF. The CDR3 DNA is TGTGCCACTTCCCCCAGAGGCACTGAAGCTTTCTTT.

The chain has TRBV18 and TRBJ2-7, with TRBD2 matching 7 bases. Germline CDR1 and CDR2: KGHSH and LQKENI. J was trimmed by 7 bases and V by 1 base; bases with no gene match: 10. The CDR3 consists of 15 residues. This chain's CDR3 is CASSPREGSLGEQYF. CDR3 DNA: TGTGCCAGCTCACCACGGGAGGGCTCTTTAGGTGAGCAGTACTTC.

The V gene is TRBV5-1, the J gene TRBJ1-1; maybe TRBD1 (6 bases). The V end was cut by 4 bases, the J end by 2 bases, with 18 bases between. This CDR3 contains 16 residues. The germline CDR1 and CDR2 sequences are SGHRS and YFSETQ. The CDR3 loop reads CASSEQGMRVNTEAFF. The CDR3 DNA sequence: TGCGCCAGCAGCGAGCAGGGGATGAGGGTTAACACTGAAGCTTTCTTT. Supplemented by reference TRBV5-1 and TRBJ1-1, the full variable domain reads KAGVTQTPRYLIKTRGQQVTLSCSPISGHRSVSWYQQTPGQGLQFLFEYFSETQRNKGNFPGRFSGRQFSNSRSEMNVSTLELGDSALYLCASSEQGMRVNTEAFFGQGTRLTVV.

CDR3 sequence reads: CAWSAGQYNSPLHF. The CDR3 DNA reads as TGTGCCTGGAGTGCGGGACAGTATAATTCACCCCTCCACTTT. V is TRBV30 and J is TRBJ1-6, with 7 positions matching TRBD1. Looked up from germline, CDR1 is GTSNPN and CDR2 is SVGIG (reference sequence). Losses at the gene ends were 1 base for V and 4 bases for J; bases not matched to a gene: 1. CDR3 size: 14 residues.

The CDR3 DNA is TGTGCCAGCAGCTTAACGACAGGGAACACTGAAGCTTTCTTT. This codes for CASSLTTGNTEAFF. This sequence joins TRBV7-8 and TRBJ1-1; a possible D gene is TRBD1 (6 bases). The CDR3 consists of 14 residues. The V end was cut by 2 bases, the J end by 1 base, with 8 bases between. Germline V lookup: CDR1 SGHVS, CDR2 FQNEAQ.

This clone is a singleton in its sample. The chain combines TRBV6-5 with TRBJ2-4; D unclear. Trimming took off 4 bases at V and 3 bases at J, with 4 bases between the two ends. This CDR3 region has 12 residues. The germline V gene has CDR1 MNHEY and CDR2 SVGAGI. The CDR3 loop reads CASSSVKNIQYF. The CDR3 DNA reads as TGTGCCAGCAGTTCGGTCAAAAACATTCAGTACTTC.

V is TRBV11-3 and J is TRBJ2-1, with TRBD2 identical over 16 bases. CDR3 length: 16 residues. V was pared by 5 bases and J by 8 bases, with 6 bases of the junction left unmatched. Germline V gives CDR1 SGHNT, CDR2 YENEEA. CDR3 in DNA: TGTGCCAGCAGCAGAGGGACTAGCGGGAGGGTCGATGAGCAGTTCTTC. It specifies CASSRGTSGRVDEQFF. The full variable domain, in which reference TRBV11-3 and TRBJ2-1 provide the parts outside the CDR3, is EAGVVQSPRYKIIEKKQPVAFWCNPISGHNTLYWYLQNLGQGPELLIRYENEEAVDDSQLPKDRFSAERLKGVDSTLKIQPAELGDSAVYLCASSRGTSGRVDEQFFGPGTRLTVL.

The rearrangement links TRBV10-3 to TRBJ2-2, with D possibly TRBD2 on 6 matching bases. This CDR3 contains 14 residues. Trimming cost V 2 bases and J 6 bases, with 10 bases left between them. From germline, CDR1 is ENHRY and CDR2 SYGVKD. Here the CDR3 reads CAISEDLAAGELFF. DNA of the CDR3: TGTGCCATCAGTGAGGATTTAGCGGCCGGGGAGCTGTTTTTT.

This chain joins TRBV15 and TRBJ2-7, with D perhaps TRBD2 (5 bases). V was cut by 4 bases and J by 3 bases, with 13 bases left in between. This CDR3 has 14 residues. CDR1 LNHNV and CDR2 YYDKDF come from the germline V gene (reference sequence). CDR3 sequence reads: CATSTGTQIYEQYF. CDR3 coding DNA: TGTGCCACCAGCACGGGAACCCAGATCTACGAGCAGTACTTC.

J is TRBJ1-4 and V is TRBV30, with 7 bases identical to TRBD1. This CDR3 contains 15 residues. Germline V gene sequence: CDR1 GTSNPN, CDR2 SVGIG (reference sequence). Losses at the gene ends were 2 bases for V and 11 bases for J; bases not matched to a gene: 14. Here the CDR3 reads CAWSLAGTATSKLFF. The CDR3 nucleotides read TGTGCCTGGAGTTTAGCCGGGACAGCGACGTCGAAACTGTTTTTT.

V usage is TRBV3-1 (or the pseudogene TRBV3-2) and J usage is TRBJ2-7; TRBD2 matches at 10 bases. The V and J ends lost 0 bases and 4 bases, in that order; junction bases with no gene match: 15. In germline, CDR1 is LGHDT, CDR2 YNNKEL (reference sequence). This CDR3 has 19 residues. The CDR3 is CASSQDPLFEAGGIYEQYF. The CDR3 coding sequence is TGTGCCAGCAGCCAAGACCCCCTCTTCGAAGCGGGAGGGATTTACGAGCAGTACTTC.